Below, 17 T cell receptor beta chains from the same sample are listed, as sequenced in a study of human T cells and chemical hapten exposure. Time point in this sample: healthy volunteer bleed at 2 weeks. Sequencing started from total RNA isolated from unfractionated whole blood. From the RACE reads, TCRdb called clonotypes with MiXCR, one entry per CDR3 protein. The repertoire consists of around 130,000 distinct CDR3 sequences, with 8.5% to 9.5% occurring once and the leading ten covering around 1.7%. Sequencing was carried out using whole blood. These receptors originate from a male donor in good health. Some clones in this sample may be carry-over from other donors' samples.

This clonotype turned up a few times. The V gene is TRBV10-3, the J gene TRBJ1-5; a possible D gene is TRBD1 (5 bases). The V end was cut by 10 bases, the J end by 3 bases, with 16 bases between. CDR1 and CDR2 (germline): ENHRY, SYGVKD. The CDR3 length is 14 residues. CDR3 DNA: TGTGCCACCGGGACCGACTTAAACAATCAGCCCCAGCATTTT. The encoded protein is CATGTDLNNQPQHF.

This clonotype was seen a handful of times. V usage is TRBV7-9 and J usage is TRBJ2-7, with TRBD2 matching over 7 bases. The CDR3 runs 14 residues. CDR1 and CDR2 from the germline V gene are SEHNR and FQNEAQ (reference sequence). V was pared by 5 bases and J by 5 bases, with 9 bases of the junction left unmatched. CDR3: CASSRPGGSNEQYF. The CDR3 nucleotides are TGTGCCAGCAGCCGTCCGGGCGGGAGCAACGAGCAGTACTTC. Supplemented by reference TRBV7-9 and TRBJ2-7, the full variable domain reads DTGVSQNPRHKITKRGQNVTFRCDPISEHNRLYWYRQTLGQGPEFLTYFQNEAQLEKSRLLSDRFSAERPKGSFSTLEIQRTEQGDSAMYLCASSRPGGSNEQYFGPGTRLTVT.

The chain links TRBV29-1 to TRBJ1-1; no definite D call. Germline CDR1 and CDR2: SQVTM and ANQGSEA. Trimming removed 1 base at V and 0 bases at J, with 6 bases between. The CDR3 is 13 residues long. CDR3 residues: CSVEASVNTEAFF. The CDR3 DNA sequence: TGCAGCGTTGAAGCGTCGGTGAACACTGAAGCTTTCTTT. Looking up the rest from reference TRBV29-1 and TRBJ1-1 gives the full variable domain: SAVISQKPSRDICQRGTSLTIQCQVDSQVTMMFWYRQQPGQSLTLIATANQGSEATYESGFVIDKFPISRPNLTFSTLTVSNMSPEDSSIYLCSVEASVNTEAFFGQGTRLTVV.

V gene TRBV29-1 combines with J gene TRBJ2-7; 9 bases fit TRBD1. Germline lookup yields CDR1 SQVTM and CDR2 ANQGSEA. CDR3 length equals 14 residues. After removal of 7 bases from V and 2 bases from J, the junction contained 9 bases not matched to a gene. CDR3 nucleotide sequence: TGCAGCGCCAAGCCGACAGGGGGGGCCTACGAGCAGTACTTC. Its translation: CSAKPTGGAYEQYF.

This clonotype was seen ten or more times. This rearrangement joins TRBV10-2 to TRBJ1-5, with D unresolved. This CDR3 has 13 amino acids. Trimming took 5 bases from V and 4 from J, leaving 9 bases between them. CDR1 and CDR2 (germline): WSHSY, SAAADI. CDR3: CASSLSLNQPQHF. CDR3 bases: TGCGCCAGCAGTCTCTCCCTGAATCAGCCCCAGCATTTT.

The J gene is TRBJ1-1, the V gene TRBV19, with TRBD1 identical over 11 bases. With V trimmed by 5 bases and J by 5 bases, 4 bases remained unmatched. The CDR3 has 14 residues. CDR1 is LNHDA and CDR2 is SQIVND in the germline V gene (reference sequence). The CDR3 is CASSLGQGVTEAFF. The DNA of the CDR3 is TGTGCCAGTAGTCTGGGACAGGGGGTAACTGAAGCTTTCTTT.

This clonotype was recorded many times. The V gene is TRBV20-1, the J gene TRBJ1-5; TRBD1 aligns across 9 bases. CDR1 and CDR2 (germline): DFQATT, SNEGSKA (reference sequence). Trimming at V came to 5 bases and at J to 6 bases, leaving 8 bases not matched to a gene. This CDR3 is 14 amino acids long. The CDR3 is CSAGRGDRAQPQHF. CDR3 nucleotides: TGCAGTGCTGGTAGAGGGGACAGGGCTCAGCCCCAGCATTTT.

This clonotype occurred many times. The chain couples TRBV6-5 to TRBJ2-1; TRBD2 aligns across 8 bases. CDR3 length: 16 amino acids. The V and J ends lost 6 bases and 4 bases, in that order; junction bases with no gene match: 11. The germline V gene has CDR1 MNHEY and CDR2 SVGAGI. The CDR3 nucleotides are TGTGCCAGCAGACACAGTGGAGCGGGAGTATACAATGAGCAGTTCTTC. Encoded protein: CASRHSGAGVYNEQFF.

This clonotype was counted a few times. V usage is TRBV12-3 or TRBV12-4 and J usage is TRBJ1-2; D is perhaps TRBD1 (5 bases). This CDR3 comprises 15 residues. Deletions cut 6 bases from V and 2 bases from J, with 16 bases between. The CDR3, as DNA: TGTGCCAGCAGCCCCACGGGGCGGTGGAACTATGGCTACACCTTC. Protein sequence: CASSPTGRWNYGYTF.

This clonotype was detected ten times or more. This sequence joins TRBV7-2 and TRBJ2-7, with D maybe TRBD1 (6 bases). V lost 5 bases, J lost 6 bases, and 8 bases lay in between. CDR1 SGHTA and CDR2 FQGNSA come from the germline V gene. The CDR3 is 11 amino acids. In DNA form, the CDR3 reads TGTGCCAGCAGCCAGGGGACCGAGCAGTACTTC. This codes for CASSQGTEQYF. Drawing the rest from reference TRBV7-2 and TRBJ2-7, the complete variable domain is GAGVSQSPSNKVTEKGKDVELRCDPISGHTALYWYRQSLGQGLEFLIYFQGNSAPDKSGLPSDRFSAERTGGSVSTLTIQRTQQEDSAVYLCASSQGTEQYFGPGTRLTVT.

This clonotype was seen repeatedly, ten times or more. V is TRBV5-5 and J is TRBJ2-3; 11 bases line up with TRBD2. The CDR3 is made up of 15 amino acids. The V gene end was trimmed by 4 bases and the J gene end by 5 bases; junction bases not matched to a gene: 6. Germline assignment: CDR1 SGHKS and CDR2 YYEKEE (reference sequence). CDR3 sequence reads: CASSATSGREDTQYF. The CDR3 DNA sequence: TGTGCCAGCAGCGCCACTAGCGGGAGAGAAGATACGCAGTATTTT. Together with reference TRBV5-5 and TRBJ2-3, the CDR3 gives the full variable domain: DAGVTQSPTHLIKTRGQQVTLRCSPISGHKSVSWYQQVLGQGPQFIFQYYEKEERGRGNFPDRFSARQFPNYSSELNVNALLLGDSALYLCASSATSGREDTQYFGPGTRLTVL.

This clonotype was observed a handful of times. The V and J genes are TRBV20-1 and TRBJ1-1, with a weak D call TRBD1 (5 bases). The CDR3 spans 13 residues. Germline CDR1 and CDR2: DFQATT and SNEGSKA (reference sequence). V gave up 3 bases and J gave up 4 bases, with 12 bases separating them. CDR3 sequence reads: CSARQGGSTEAFF. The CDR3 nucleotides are TGCAGTGCTAGGCAGGGAGGGAGCACTGAAGCTTTCTTT.

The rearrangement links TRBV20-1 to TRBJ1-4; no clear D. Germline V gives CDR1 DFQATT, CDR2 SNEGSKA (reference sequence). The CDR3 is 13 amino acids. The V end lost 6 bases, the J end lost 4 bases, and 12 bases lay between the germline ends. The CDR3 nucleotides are TGCAGTGCCCTCCAAGGAAATAATGAAAAACTGTTTTTT. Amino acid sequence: CSALQGNNEKLFF.

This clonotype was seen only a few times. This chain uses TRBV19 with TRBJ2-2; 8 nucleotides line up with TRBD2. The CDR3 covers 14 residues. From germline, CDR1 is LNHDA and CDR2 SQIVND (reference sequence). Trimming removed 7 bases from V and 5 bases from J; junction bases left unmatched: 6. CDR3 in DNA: TGTGCCAGTACCGGGACTAGTTTAACCGGGGAGCTGTTTTTT. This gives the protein CASTGTSLTGELFF.

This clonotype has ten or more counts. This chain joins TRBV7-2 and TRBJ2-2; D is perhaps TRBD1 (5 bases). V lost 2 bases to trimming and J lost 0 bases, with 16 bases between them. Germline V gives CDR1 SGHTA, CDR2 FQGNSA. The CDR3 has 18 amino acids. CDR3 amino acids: CASSLRFRGDPNTGELFF. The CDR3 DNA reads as TGTGCCAGCAGCTTAAGGTTTAGGGGCGACCCGAACACCGGGGAGCTGTTTTTT.

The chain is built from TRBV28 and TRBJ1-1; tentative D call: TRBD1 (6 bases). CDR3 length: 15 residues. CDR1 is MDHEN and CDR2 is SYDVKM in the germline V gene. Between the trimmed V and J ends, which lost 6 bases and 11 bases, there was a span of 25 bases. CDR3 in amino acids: CASSLPRGGALRAFF. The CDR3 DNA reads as TGTGCCAGCAGCTTGCCTAGGGGGGGAGCTCTGAGGGCTTTCTTT.

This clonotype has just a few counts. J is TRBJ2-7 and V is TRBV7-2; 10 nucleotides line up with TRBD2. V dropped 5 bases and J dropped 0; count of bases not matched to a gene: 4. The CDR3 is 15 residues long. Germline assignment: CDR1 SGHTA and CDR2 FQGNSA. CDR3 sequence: CASSPASGSSYEQYF. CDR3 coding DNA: TGTGCCAGCAGCCCAGCTAGCGGGAGCTCCTACGAGCAGTACTTC.